This TCR beta chain was sequenced during a study of breast tumors, draining lymph nodes, adjacent tissues. Study-wide results and caveats: Data fit most tumor T cells coming from lymph node, expanding in tumor. Compared with lymph nodes, tumors were less diverse; compared with nontumor tissue, more. Data only fit, rather than demonstrated, lymph node origin of most tumor T cells. Compared with basal-like, luminal-like tumors shared significantly more repertoire with nontumor tissue.

This clonotype has a count of ten or more. What it binds is not known. TCRdb called the multiplex PCR reads again in MiXCR, with one record for every CDR3 protein. The sample contains fewer than 140,000 distinct CDR3 sequences, 30% of which appear only once. Breast cancer patients provided tissue from their axillary draining lymph nodes. Germline CDR1 is DFQATT and CDR2 is SNEGSKA (reference sequence). The CDR3 totals 16 residues. Trimming removed 7 bases from V and 0 bases from J, with 20 bases in between. The clonotype was recovered from a female donor with breast cancer. Some clones in this sample may be carry-over from other donors' samples. The sequenced sample was axillary lymph node tissue. J is TRBJ2-3 and V is TRBV20-1, with a tentative D call TRBD2 (5 bases). The CDR3 is CSVSTRLASSTDTQYF. DNA of the CDR3: TGCAGTGTATCGACTCGTCTAGCATCTAGCACAGATACGCAGTATTTT.